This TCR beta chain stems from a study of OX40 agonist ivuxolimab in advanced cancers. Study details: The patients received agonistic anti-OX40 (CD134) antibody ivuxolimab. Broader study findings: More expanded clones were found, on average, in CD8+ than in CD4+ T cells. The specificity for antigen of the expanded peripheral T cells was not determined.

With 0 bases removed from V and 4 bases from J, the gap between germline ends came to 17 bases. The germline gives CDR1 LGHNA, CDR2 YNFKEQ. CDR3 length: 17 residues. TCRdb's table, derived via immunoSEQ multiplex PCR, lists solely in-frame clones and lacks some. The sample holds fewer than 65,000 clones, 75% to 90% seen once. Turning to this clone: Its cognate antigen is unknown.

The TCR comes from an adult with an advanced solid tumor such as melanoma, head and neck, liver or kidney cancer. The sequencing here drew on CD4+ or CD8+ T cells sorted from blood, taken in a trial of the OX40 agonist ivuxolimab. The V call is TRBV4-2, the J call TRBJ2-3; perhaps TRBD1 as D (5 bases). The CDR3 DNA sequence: TGTGCCAGCAGCCAAGAATTAGGGGATGTATGGCCAGATACGCAGTATTTT. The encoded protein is CASSQELGDVWPDTQYF.